Listed below are T cell receptor beta chains from one sample, sequenced in a study of T cells after yellow fever vaccination. TCRdb re-called the 5' RACE reads with MiXCR, one entry per CDR3 protein. Seen here are roughly 250,000 distinct CDR3 sequences, 10% to 15% observed once, and the top ten hold roughly 0.5%. Here the sequenced sample was CD4+ T cells sorted from PBMCs, taken 45 days after the yellow fever booster vaccination. These receptors originate from a man aged 30-40 years who received the YFV17D yellow fever vaccine. Both conserved end residues are part of each CDR3. The D gene is left open where the match is weak. Where a row states a size, it is once, few, many or the class of an expanded clone; other rows omit it.

j_call,cdr3_length,v_call,clone_size,d_call,cdr3_nt,cdr3_aa
TRBJ1-2,13,TRBV5-1,few,-,TGCGCCAGCAGAGTTAACAGCATCTATGGCTACACCTTC,CASRVNSIYGYTF
TRBJ2-7,15,TRBV7-2,-,TRBD2,TGTGCCAGCAGCCCGGGGGGACTAAAGGTCTACGAGCAGTACTTC,CASSPGGLKVYEQYF
TRBJ2-3,11,TRBV29-1,-,-,TGCAGCGTTGAGGGGTCCCACGGGGGATATTTT,CSVEGSHGGYF
TRBJ2-5,13,TRBV12-3/TRBV12-4,-,TRBD2,TGTGCCAGCAGTGGGAGGGGAGGCGAGACCCAGTACTTC,CASSGRGGETQYF
TRBJ1-6,14,TRBV6-2/TRBV6-3,-,-,TGTGCCAGCAGTCCGGAGACGGTTCTCCTGGCCCTCCACTTT,CASSPETVLLALHF
TRBJ2-2,16,TRBV6-1,-,-,TGTGCCAGCAGTGAACAGGGAGTTGATTTAACCGGGGAGCTGTTTTTT,CASSEQGVDLTGELFF
TRBJ2-7,17,TRBV29-1,-,-,TGCAGCGTTGATGGCACTGCCGGTTCAGGATCCTCCTACGAGCAGTACTTC,CSVDGTAGSGSSYEQYF
TRBJ1-1,12,TRBV27,few,-,TGTGCCAGCAGTTTCGGGGTAGGTGAAGCTTTCTTT,CASSFGVGEAFF
TRBJ2-1,14,TRBV7-2,-,TRBD2,TGTGCCAGCAGTGTTATAGCGGGAGAGTATGAGCAGTTCTTC,CASSVIAGEYEQFF
TRBJ1-5,15,TRBV5-5,many,TRBD1,TGTGCCAGCAGCGAGGCGACAGGGGGTCATCAGCCCCAGCATTTT,CASSEATGGHQPQHF
TRBJ2-1,15,TRBV7-2,few,TRBD2,TGTGCCAGCAGCTTGACAGCGGGGACCTACAATGAGCAGTTCTTC,CASSLTAGTYNEQFF
TRBJ2-2,16,TRBV7-9,few,-,TGTGCCAGCAGCAATACAGGGAAATCGAACACCGGGGAGCTGTTTTTT,CASSNTGKSNTGELFF
TRBJ2-7,16,TRBV5-1,few,TRBD2,TGCGCCAGCAGCCCAGGGAGACTAGCGGGAACCTACGAGCAGTACTTC,CASSPGRLAGTYEQYF
TRBJ2-3,18,TRBV5-1,-,TRBD2,TGCGCCAGCAGCCCAGGGGTAGCGGGAGGGGGACTCACAGATACGCAGTATTTT,CASSPGVAGGGLTDTQYF
TRBJ2-1,10,TRBV7-2,many,-,TGTGCCAGCAGCTCCTCCACCCAGTTCTTC,CASSSSTQFF
TRBJ1-2,12,TRBV20-1,many,-,TGCAGTGCTAACACAGATCCCTATGGCTACACCTTC,CSANTDPYGYTF
TRBJ2-7,18,TRBV6-2/TRBV6-3,-,TRBD2,TGTGCCAGCACCGATGCCTTGGGGGCTAGCGGGAGGAATTACGAGCAGTACTTC,CASTDALGASGRNYEQYF
TRBJ2-5,15,TRBV5-1,few,TRBD1,TGCGCCAGCAGCTTCTCTGGGACAGAGCAAGAGACCCAGTACTTC,CASSFSGTEQETQYF
TRBJ2-7,17,TRBV27,-,TRBD2,TGTGCCAGCAGTTTATCGCGGGGGGGGGACCGAGCCTACGAGCAGTACTTC,CASSLSRGGDRAYEQYF
TRBJ2-3,15,TRBV5-1,-,-,TGCGCCAGCAGCTTGGCCAAGACCGGGGCAGATACGCAGTATTTT,CASSLAKTGADTQYF
TRBJ2-5,13,TRBV27,many,-,TGTGCCAGCAGTTTAACCCTTCAAGAGACCCAGTACTTC,CASSLTLQETQYF
TRBJ2-3,15,TRBV18,-,TRBD1,TGTGCCAGCTCCCTTAGACAGGGAAGCACAGATACGCAGTATTTT,CASSLRQGSTDTQYF
TRBJ2-1,14,TRBV4-3,-,-,TGCGCCAGCAGCCAATTTGATCCGGGCAATGAGCAGTTCTTC,CASSQFDPGNEQFF
TRBJ1-1,16,TRBV7-2,-,-,TGTGCCAGCAGCCCCACCAGGGCAGGTCTTAACACTGAAGCTTTCTTT,CASSPTRAGLNTEAFF
TRBJ2-7,13,TRBV29-1,-,-,TGCAGCGTTGAGCCCGGACTCTTCGGCGAGCAGTACTTC,CSVEPGLFGEQYF
TRBJ2-1,13,TRBV6-2/TRBV6-3,-,TRBD2,TGTGCCAGCAGTTACTCCACGGGAGGTGAGCAGTTCTTC,CASSYSTGGEQFF
TRBJ2-4,18,TRBV28,few,-,TGTGCCAGCAGTTCCGCAGCCGGGACCCACTTAGCCAAAAACATTCAGTACTTC,CASSSAAGTHLAKNIQYF
TRBJ2-1,18,TRBV5-1,-,TRBD2,TGCGCCAGCAGCTCAGGACTAGCGGGAGTGTACTCCTACAATGAGCAGTTCTTC,CASSSGLAGVYSYNEQFF
TRBJ2-5,14,TRBV3-1,few,-,TGTGCCAGCAGCCAGGCCGGATTTGTAGAGACCCAGTACTTC,CASSQAGFVETQYF
TRBJ2-3,15,TRBV5-4,many,TRBD2,TGTGCCAGCAGCTCCGGACTAGAGCAGGGAGATACGCAGTATTTT,CASSSGLEQGDTQYF
TRBJ2-2,15,TRBV12-3/TRBV12-4,-,-,TGTGCCAGCAGTTTAAGGGGGGCGAACACCGGGGAGCTGTTTTTT,CASSLRGANTGELFF
TRBJ2-4,16,TRBV5-6,-,-,TGTGCCAGCAGCTCTCCGTCCCAGGGATCTGGGGACATTCAGTACTTC,CASSSPSQGSGDIQYF
TRBJ2-3,12,TRBV5-6,-,-,TGTGCCAGCGGACTATTCACAGATACGCAGTATTTT,CASGLFTDTQYF
TRBJ1-1,14,TRBV6-1,-,TRBD1,TGTGCCAGCAGACCCGCAGGGGGCCTGGGTGAAGCTTTCTTT,CASRPAGGLGEAFF
TRBJ2-1,13,TRBV2,-,-,TGTGCCAGCAACCTCGAAGGTTTGAGTGAGCAGTTCTTC,CASNLEGLSEQFF
TRBJ2-5,15,TRBV10-1,-,-,TGCGCCAGCAGTGAGTCGAAGTACGCCTTTGGGACCCAGTACTTC,CASSESKYAFGTQYF
TRBJ1-1,11,TRBV11-2,few,-,TGTGCCAGCAGCTTACTTAGCGAAGCTTTCTTT,CASSLLSEAFF
TRBJ2-1,19,TRBV4-3,few,TRBD2,TGCGCCAGCAGCCAAGTATATGGGACTAGCGGAAGCTCCTACAATGAGCAGTTCTTC,CASSQVYGTSGSSYNEQFF
TRBJ2-1,13,TRBV12-3/TRBV12-4,-,-,TGTGCCAGCAGTTTAGATCAGAGAGGTGAGCAGTTCTTC,CASSLDQRGEQFF
TRBJ1-1,15,TRBV12-3/TRBV12-4,few,TRBD1,TGTGCCAGCAGCCGGGACAGGGGGCTGAACACTGAAGCTTTCTTT,CASSRDRGLNTEAFF
TRBJ1-4,14,TRBV7-9,-,-,TGTGCCAGCAGCTTGGAACAACTGGGTGAAAAACTGTTTTTT,CASSLEQLGEKLFF
TRBJ1-6,13,TRBV10-1,few,-,TGCGCCAGCAGTGATACAGGGTCATCACCCCTCCACTTT,CASSDTGSSPLHF
TRBJ2-1,20,TRBV6-2/TRBV6-3,-,TRBD2,TGTGCCAGCACCCAAACAGGCCGAAAGATAGCGGGAGCTTCGTTCGATGAGCAGTTCTTC,CASTQTGRKIAGASFDEQFF